This passage covers 30 T cell receptor beta chains from one sample sequenced in a study of identical twins. TCRdb re-analysed the 5' RACE reads in MiXCR, keeping a single row per CDR3 protein. The sample has nearly 900,000 distinct CDR3 sequences, 10% to 15% seen once. The same data also went into a second study, on yellow fever vaccine responses in identical twins.

The sequenced sample was PBMCs. All receptors come from a woman aged 18-35 years in good health.

This sequence joins TRBV7-7 and TRBJ2-7; TRBD2 agrees at 9 bases. CDR1 and CDR2 from the germline V gene are SSHAT and FNYEAQ (reference sequence). This CDR3 is built from 15 residues. V dropped 2 bases and J dropped 4; count of bases not matched to a gene: 6. In nucleotides, the CDR3 is TGTGCCAGCAGCTTATTGGCGGGAGGGGAGTACGAGCAGTACTTC. Amino acids: CASSLLAGGEYEQYF.

This clonotype came up a few times. This chain connects TRBV11-2 to TRBJ2-5; 11 bases align to TRBD2. This CDR3 region has 15 residues. Germline CDR1 reads SGHAT; CDR2 reads FQNNGV. V was pared by 3 bases and J by 4 bases, with 4 bases of the junction left unmatched. The CDR3 spells CASSFLSGRAETQYF. The CDR3 DNA is TGTGCCAGCAGCTTCCTTAGCGGGAGGGCAGAGACCCAGTACTTC.

A few counts support this clonotype. The CDR3 is CASSIGGANEKLFF. In DNA form, the CDR3 reads TGTGCCAGTAGTATCGGCGGGGCGAATGAAAAACTGTTTTTT. The rearrangement joins TRBV19 to TRBJ1-4; D may be TRBD1 (5 bases). Trimming stripped 3 bases from V and 5 bases from J, with 10 bases between. The length of the CDR3 is 14 residues. Germline lookup yields CDR1 LNHDA and CDR2 SQIVND (reference sequence). Filled out from reference TRBV19 and TRBJ1-4, the complete variable domain reads DGGITQSPKYLFRKEGQNVTLSCEQNLNHDAMYWYRQDPGQGLRLIYYSQIVNDFQKGDIAEGYSVSREKKESFPLTVTSAQKNPTAFYLCASSIGGANEKLFFGSGTQLSVL.

This chain connects TRBV4-2 to TRBJ2-3; either TRBD1 or TRBD2 may supply D (5 bases each). The CDR3 is 16 residues long. V was pared by 4 bases and J by 0 bases, with 14 bases between. Germline V gene lookup returns CDR1 LGHNA and CDR2 YNFKEQ. CDR3 sequence reads: CASSLGTDGSTDTQYF. DNA for the CDR3: TGTGCCAGCAGCCTTGGGACGGATGGGAGCACAGATACGCAGTATTTT.

This clonotype was observed once. V gene TRBV7-6 combines with J gene TRBJ2-1; D perhaps matches TRBD2 (6 bases). CDR3 length: 12 residues. Germline CDR1 reads SGHVS; CDR2 reads FNYEAQ. The V and J ends lost 1 base and 12 bases respectively, with 10 bases between them. In DNA, the CDR3 is TGTGCCAGCAGCTTAGGGACTACCAGGCAGTTCTTC. This sequence encodes CASSLGTTRQFF.

The chain recombines TRBV20-1 with TRBJ2-5; D assignment may be TRBD1 or TRBD2 (6 bases each). The V and J ends lost 3 bases and 3 bases respectively, with 11 bases between them. CDR3 size: 13 residues. CDR1 DFQATT and CDR2 SNEGSKA come from the germline V gene (reference sequence). The CDR3 loop is CSASVGGEETQYF. The CDR3 DNA reads TGCAGTGCTAGTGTGGGGGGCGAAGAGACCCAGTACTTC.

This clonotype was observed a single time. This chain joins TRBV18 and TRBJ2-1, with 11 bases matching TRBD2. Germline CDR1 is KGHSH and CDR2 is LQKENI. The junction had 6 bases not matched to a gene; V was cut back by 6 bases and J by 8 bases. The CDR3 runs to 14 residues. The CDR3 DNA follows: TGTGCCAGCTCCCCCGGGACTAGCGGACATGAGCAGTTCTTC. This sequence encodes CASSPGTSGHEQFF.

This CDR3 is CATSDMGASGPSTDTQYF. CDR3 sequence (DNA): TGTGCCACCAGTGATATGGGGGCTAGCGGGCCTAGCACAGATACGCAGTATTTT. The J gene is TRBJ2-3, the V gene TRBV24-1; TRBD2 agrees at 8 bases. Trimming cost V 3 bases and J 0 bases; bases outside gene matches: 10. Germline V lookup: CDR1 KGHDR, CDR2 SFDVKD. The CDR3 loop spans 18 amino acids.

The chain links TRBV29-1 to TRBJ2-1; D is ambiguous. Germline V gene lookup returns CDR1 SQVTM and CDR2 ANQGSEA. The V end was cut by 7 bases, the J end by 0 bases, with 13 bases between. The CDR3 sequence is 14 residues long. DNA of the CDR3: TGCAGCGGTACACCTTCGAGCTCCTACAATGAGCAGTTCTTC. Protein sequence: CSGTPSSSYNEQFF.

This clonotype was detected a few times. The rearrangement joins TRBV6-5 to TRBJ2-2, with TRBD2 as a possible D gene (5 bases). Trimming took off 1 base at V and 6 bases at J, with 6 bases between the two ends. Germline loops: CDR1 MNHEY, CDR2 SVGAGI. The CDR3 is made up of 13 amino acids. CDR3 sequence: CASSYWGAGELFF. The CDR3 coding sequence is TGTGCCAGCAGTTACTGGGGAGCCGGGGAGCTGTTTTTT.

This clonotype was observed a few times. The chain combines TRBV24-1 with TRBJ2-1; the match to TRBD2 covers 8 bases. Losses at the gene ends were 1 base for V and 6 bases for J; bases not matched to a gene: 7. Germline V CDR1 and CDR2: KGHDR, SFDVKD. This CDR3 is built from 16 residues. CDR3 coding DNA: TGTGCCACCAGTGATTTCGGGCGGGAGGAGGGCAATGAGCAGTTCTTC. It yields the protein CATSDFGREEGNEQFF.

The gene calls are TRBV12-5 and TRBJ2-7; 12 nucleotides agree with TRBD2. Germline lookup yields CDR1 LGHNT and CDR2 FRNRAP. The junction had 7 bases not matched to a gene; V was cut back by 6 bases and J by 4 bases. The CDR3 length is 15 residues. The CDR3 protein is CASGPGLAGPYEQYF. CDR3 nucleotide sequence: TGTGCTAGTGGACCCGGACTAGCGGGACCTTACGAGCAGTACTTC.

This clonotype was recorded only once. This may arise from a read error, as a much more abundant clone is one base away. The gene calls are TRBV4-1 and TRBJ1-6; D might be TRBD1 (5 bases). The CDR3 extends over 14 amino acids. Germline V CDR1 and CDR2: MGHRA, YSYEKL. The CDR3 bases are TGCGGCAGCAGCCAACAGGAGAGAAATTCACCCCTCCACTTT. As protein: CGSSQQERNSPLHF.

The chain is built from TRBV7-2 and TRBJ2-7; 9 bases map to TRBD1. V was pared by 2 bases and J by 5 bases, with 10 bases of the junction left unmatched. CDR3 length: 16 amino acids. Per germline, CDR1 SGHTA and CDR2 FQGNSA. The CDR3 protein is CASSLRGRDRADEQYF. Here the CDR3 DNA reads TGTGCCAGCAGCTTAAGGGGCCGGGACAGGGCCGACGAGCAGTACTTC.

The table lists this clonotype with a few counts. The V and J genes are TRBV3-1 and TRBJ2-5, with D possibly TRBD2 on 6 matching bases. In germline, CDR1 is LGHDT, CDR2 YNNKEL (reference sequence). Trimming removed 2 bases from V and 2 bases from J, with 15 bases in between. CDR3 size: 16 residues. CDR3 sequence reads: CASSQPRLAGQETQYF. Written as DNA, the CDR3 is TGTGCCAGCAGCCAACCTCGTCTGGCGGGGCAAGAGACCCAGTACTTC.

The chain couples TRBV20-1 to TRBJ2-2; 7 positions match TRBD2. This CDR3 contains 14 residues. CDR1 is DFQATT and CDR2 is SNEGSKA in the germline V gene (reference sequence). The junction had 7 bases not matched to a gene; V was cut back by 4 bases and J by 5 bases. DNA of the CDR3: TGCAGTGCTAAAGAAGGCGGGAGTACCGGGGAGCTGTTTTTT. This encodes CSAKEGGSTGELFF.

The rearrangement joins TRBV5-1 to TRBJ1-2; 8 bases align to TRBD1. There are 15 residues in the CDR3. Trimming removed 3 bases from V and 8 bases from J; junction bases left unmatched: 12. Germline CDR1 and CDR2: SGHRS and YFSETQ. The CDR3 sequence is CASSSGTGSYEGYTF. The CDR3 nucleotides read TGCGCCAGCAGCTCCGGGACAGGTTCCTATGAAGGCTACACCTTC.

The chain recombines TRBV4-1 with TRBJ1-5; D gene uncertain. CDR1 is MGHRA and CDR2 is YSYEKL in the germline V gene. The V and J ends lost 1 base and 1 base respectively, with 8 bases between them. The CDR3 runs to 15 residues. DNA for the CDR3: TGCGCCAGCAGCCAAGTTTTGGGAAGCAATCAGCCCCAGCATTTT. It codes for CASSQVLGSNQPQHF.

This clonotype was recorded a few times. The chain couples TRBV28 to TRBJ1-2; D unclear. Germline lookup yields CDR1 MDHEN and CDR2 SYDVKM. V was cut by 5 bases and J by 4 bases, with 11 bases left in between. There are 13 residues in the CDR3. The CDR3 DNA is TGTGCCAGCAGTCCCGGGATACCCTATGGCTACACCTTC. Protein product: CASSPGIPYGYTF.

The genes are TRBV6-4 and TRBJ2-1; D gene unclear. Germline CDR1 MRHNA, CDR2 SNTAGT. The CDR3 extends over 12 amino acids. V was clipped by 2 bases and J by 7 bases, with 6 bases between them. CDR3 sequence reads: CASSDGRNEQFF. DNA for the CDR3: TGTGCCAGCAGTGACGGACGGAATGAGCAGTTCTTC.

This clonotype came up many times. The V and J genes are TRBV12-3 or TRBV12-4 and TRBJ2-3; tentatively, D is TRBD2 (6 bases). CDR3 size: 16 residues. Trimming removed 3 bases from V and 0 bases from J, with 13 bases in between. CDR3 in DNA: TGTGCCAGCAGTTTTGGGAGCGGGTTTAGCACAGATACGCAGTATTTT. Residues: CASSFGSGFSTDTQYF.

The chain recombines TRBV11-2 with TRBJ2-7; perhaps TRBD2 as D (8 bases). The CDR3 is 18 residues long. V was shortened by 1 base and J by 0 bases, with 19 bases between the two germline ends. Per the germline V gene, CDR1 is SGHAT and CDR2 is FQNNGV. The CDR3 nucleotides read TGTGCCAGCAGCTTAGTGGCGGGGGGACAGAAACACTCCTACGAGCAGTACTTC. Its protein is CASSLVAGGQKHSYEQYF.

This clonotype has just a few counts. V gene TRBV28 combines with J gene TRBJ1-1; tentative D call: TRBD1 (5 bases). Germline CDR1 reads MDHEN; CDR2 reads SYDVKM. CDR3 size: 15 residues. V was trimmed by 5 bases and J by 3 bases, leaving 16 bases between them. The CDR3 reads CASSPGGVRDTEAFF. CDR3 coding DNA: TGTGCCAGCAGTCCCGGGGGTGTCAGGGACACTGAAGCTTTCTTT.

This clonotype showed up just a few times. The chain has TRBV10-3 and TRBJ2-5; D is perhaps TRBD1 (6 bases). V lost 3 bases and J lost 3, with 11 bases in between. Germline V gene sequence: CDR1 ENHRY, CDR2 SYGVKD. This CDR3 has 14 amino acids. The DNA of the CDR3 is TGTGCCATCAGTGATTTTGGGACAAAAGAGACCCAGTACTTC. Translation: CAISDFGTKETQYF.

This clonotype was counted at least ten times. The rearrangement uses TRBV5-5 and TRBJ2-1; 10 bases line up with TRBD2. CDR1 and CDR2 (germline): SGHKS, YYEKEE (reference sequence). This CDR3 comprises 16 residues. Trimming took 0 bases from V and 10 from J; bases not matched to a gene: 10. CDR3 bases: TGTGCCAGCAGCTTGGAGGCTAGCGGGAGAAGGGCCGAGCAGTTCTTC. Its protein product is CASSLEASGRRAEQFF. Complete variable domain (other parts from reference TRBV5-5 and TRBJ2-1): DAGVTQSPTHLIKTRGQQVTLRCSPISGHKSVSWYQQVLGQGPQFIFQYYEKEERGRGNFPDRFSARQFPNYSSELNVNALLLGDSALYLCASSLEASGRRAEQFFGPGTRLTVL.

This clonotype was observed at least ten times. This chain links TRBV11-2 with TRBJ2-3; D unresolved. V lost 1 base, J lost 1 base, and 9 bases lay in between. Looked up from germline, CDR1 is SGHAT and CDR2 is FQNNGV. The CDR3 has 15 amino acids. The CDR3 protein is CASSLGRVGTDTQYF. In DNA, the CDR3 is TGTGCCAGCAGCTTAGGAAGGGTCGGCACAGATACGCAGTATTTT.

This clonotype was seen only a few times. The rearrangement joins TRBV21-1 to TRBJ2-1; the table's D call TRBD2 went unverified against the DNA. TRBV21-1 is described as a pseudogene. This CDR3 has 23 residues. The CDR3 here is CASSRELTRKAGGGGWDYNEQFF. CDR3 nucleotides: TGTGCCAGCAGTCGGGAATTAACACGCAAAGCGGGAGGAGGGGGTTGGGACTACAATGAGCAGTTCTTC.

This clonotype has just a few counts. The CDR3 DNA sequence: TGTGCCAGCAGTACGAGGGGAACCGGGGAGCTGTTTTTT. Translating gives CASSTRGTGELFF. This sequence joins TRBV27 and TRBJ2-2, with D tentatively TRBD1 or TRBD2 (5 bases each). Trimming stripped 5 bases from V and 5 bases from J, with 9 bases between. The CDR3 contains 13 residues. Germline V lookup: CDR1 MNHEY, CDR2 SMNVEV (reference sequence).

This clonotype was recorded a few times. The chain joins TRBV20-1 to TRBJ2-1; D gene ambiguous. Per germline, CDR1 DFQATT and CDR2 SNEGSKA (reference sequence). Trimming took 0 bases from V and 3 from J, leaving 12 bases between them. This CDR3 is built from 15 residues. CDR3 nucleotides: TGCAGTGCTAGAGATCGCGAACAGAGCTACAATGAGCAGTTCTTC. As protein: CSARDREQSYNEQFF.

The table lists this clonotype with a few counts. V and J are TRBV12-3 or TRBV12-4 and TRBJ2-1; D not certain. V lost 7 bases, J lost 9 bases, and 10 bases lay in between. The CDR3 spans 11 residues. In nucleotides, the CDR3 is TGTGCCAGCACTAAAATGGGTGAGCAGTTCTTC. Protein product: CASTKMGEQFF.